Listed here is a single T cell receptor beta chain. This clonotype was seen ten or more times. No antigen is known for it. No base-level quality is on record; no much larger clone is a single base apart. Sequencing relied on an Illumina HiSeq 1500. TCRdb reprocessed the public reads (quality trimming at Q25 with fastp, clone calling with MiXCR) and kept in-frame beta chains. Rows merge per CDR3 protein into single entries with the most common DNA and genes. The sample table records fewer than 850,000 distinct CDR3 sequences; 25% to 35% of these occur just once. The ten largest clonotypes hold around 13% of the sample. The treatment or condition label corresponds to: in vitro stimulation with specific CMV peptide epitopes to enrich CMV-specific T cells. These data originate in a study of T cell repertoires in cytomegalovirus infection (dated by TCRdb to between 2018 and 2020). With respect to the entire study: Alongside well-studied HLA-B-restricted epitopes, the peptide stimulations were aimed at recently identified HLA-C-restricted CMV epitopes, whose presentation resists viral immunomodulation. Donor HLA type was relevant to the analysis, because carriage of CMV infection together with the matching HLA type was indicated by public TCR beta signatures. Paper-wide results and their limitations: In both this cohort and an independent cohort of several hundred donors, the cumulative frequency of public TCR beta family members distinguished carriers of CMV infection plus the relevant HLA type. The ex vivo response was dominated by HLA-C-restricted CMV-specific TCR beta clonotypes, which also provided the single most frequent clonotype in two of eight donors.

There are 13 amino acids in the CDR3, from cysteine to phenylalanine inclusive. The retained sequence is limited to the CDR3, 39 bases, with the frame set at the first base. In the germline V gene (reference sequence), CDR1 corresponds to SEHNR and CDR2 to FQNEAQ. V is cut by 3 bases and J by 4 bases, and the space between the germline ends is 9 bases. This TCR was recovered from a human donor in good health (CMV status not recorded). Some clones in this sample may be carry-over from other donors' samples. This sample comprised cultured CD8+ T cells from PBMCs, obtained from culture after CMV antigen stimulation. The V and J segments used are TRBV7-9 and TRBJ1-2; confidence is insufficient to name the D gene. The CDR3 region has the sequence CASSFTGAYGYTF. The nucleotide sequence reads TGTGCCAGCAGCTTTACGGGTGCCTATGGCTACACCTTC.